Listed below are T cell receptor beta chains from one sample, sequenced in a study of CD8 T cells in ankylosing spondylitis. Via MiXCR, TCRdb re-called the 5' RACE reads, giving one row per CDR3 protein. Counted here are 55,000 or so distinct CDR3 sequences, 6.5% to 9% occurring once; the ten biggest clones make up approximately 8%. Sequencing was carried out using blood, either unsorted or a sorted T cell fraction (not recorded which). Receptors originate from a female donor with ankylosing spondylitis or in good health (not recorded which). Each CDR3 is given with its conserved first and last residue. The D gene is left open where the match is weak. Some rows have no size entry. The others give once, few or many, or a class for an expanded clone.

TRBJ2-5 | 15 | TRBV6-2/TRBV6-3 | . | few | TGTGCCAGCAGTTACTATAAGACAGGAGAAGAGACCCAGTACTTC | CASSYYKTGEETQYF
TRBJ1-5 | 15 | TRBV27 | . | many | TGTGCCAGCAGTCCAGACCGGGGGTGGTTTCAGCCCCAGCATTTT | CASSPDRGWFQPQHF
TRBJ1-5 | 15 | TRBV27 | . | many | TGTGCCAGCAGTGCAGGGTTGCGGGACAATCAGCCCCAGCATTTT | CASSAGLRDNQPQHF
TRBJ2-3 | 15 | TRBV28 | . | many | TGTGCCAGCAGTTTCAGGGGCCGGGGGACAGATACGCAGTATTTT | CASSFRGRGTDTQYF
TRBJ2-1 | 15 | TRBV12-5 | . | many | TGTGCTAGTGGTTTGGACCCAAGGGTTAGAAATGAGCAGTTCTTC | CASGLDPRVRNEQFF
TRBJ1-1 | 13 | TRBV12-3/TRBV12-4 | . | many | TGTGCCACTTATTATCCGGGGGGCACTGAAGCTTTCTTT | CATYYPGGTEAFF
TRBJ2-3 | 14 | TRBV5-1 | . | many | TGCGCCAGCAGTCCTCTTCCGGGGACAGATACGCAGTATTTT | CASSPLPGTDTQYF
TRBJ2-2 | 19 | TRBV5-1 | TRBD1 | many | TGCGCCAGCAGCGTTGGTCCAGCTCGGACAGGGAGCGGGTCCGGGGAGCTGTTTTTT | CASSVGPARTGSGSGELFF
TRBJ1-4 | 14 | TRBV30 | . | many | TGTGCCTGGAGTGCCGGGCAGGTCAGGGAAAAACTGTTTTTT | CAWSAGQVREKLFF
TRBJ2-3 | 15 | TRBV5-6 | TRBD1 | many | TGTGCCAGCAGCTTCAGGGACAGGATCACAGATACGCAGTATTTT | CASSFRDRITDTQYF
TRBJ1-6 | 15 | TRBV20-1 | TRBD1 | few | TGCAGTGCTAGAGTGGCGACAGGGGGCTTGTCACCCCTCCACTTT | CSARVATGGLSPLHF
TRBJ2-3 | 16 | TRBV13 | TRBD1 | many | TGTGCCAGCAGCTTACAGCGGGACAGGGGCACAGATACGCAGTATTTT | CASSLQRDRGTDTQYF
TRBJ2-5 | 15 | TRBV5-1 | TRBD2 | many | TGCGCCAGCAGCCTGACAACTAGCGGGTTGGGGACCCAGTACTTC | CASSLTTSGLGTQYF
TRBJ1-1 | 14 | TRBV28 | . | many | TGTGCCAGCGGGGTCGGGGCGAGGGGGACTGAAGCTTTCTTT | CASGVGARGTEAFF
TRBJ1-2 | 14 | TRBV12-3/TRBV12-4 | TRBD1 | many | TGTGCCAGCAGGATTACTCAGGGGGCGGTTGGCTACACCTTC | CASRITQGAVGYTF
TRBJ1-1 | 14 | TRBV11-2 | . | many | TGTGCCAGCAGCTTAGAAAGACAGTACACTGAAGCTTTCTTT | CASSLERQYTEAFF
TRBJ1-2 | 15 | TRBV18 | TRBD1 | many | TGTGCCAGCTCACCAGGGACAGGGGACATCCCTGGCTACACCTTC | CASSPGTGDIPGYTF
TRBJ2-5 | 17 | TRBV15 | . | many | TGTGCCACCAGCCGTAGTCCGGGGACTCCCTACCAAGAGACCCAGTACTTC | CATSRSPGTPYQETQYF
TRBJ1-1 | 18 | TRBV20-1 | . | few | TGCAGTGCTAGAGCTAGAGGCTTATGGGGGGCAGATGACACTGAAGCTTTCTTT | CSARARGLWGADDTEAFF
TRBJ2-1 | 14 | TRBV20-1 | . | many | TGCAGTGCTAGGGCTAGCTGGGGATACAATGAGCAGTTCTTC | CSARASWGYNEQFF
TRBJ2-7 | 12 | TRBV12-3/TRBV12-4 | TRBD1 | few | TGTGCCAGCAGTACAGGGGGCTTCGAGCAGTACTTC | CASSTGGFEQYF
TRBJ2-3 | 14 | TRBV7-8 | . | many | TGTGCCAGCAGCTTAGGGGTTTACACAGATACGCAGTATTTT | CASSLGVYTDTQYF
TRBJ1-6 | 15 | TRBV18 | TRBD1 | many | TGTGCCAGCTCACACGGGACAGTTAATAATTCACCCCTCCACTTT | CASSHGTVNNSPLHF
TRBJ2-7 | 15 | TRBV7-2 | . | few | TGTGCCAGCAGCTTCACAGGCACAGGGACCTACGAGCAGTACTTC | CASSFTGTGTYEQYF
TRBJ2-2 | 16 | TRBV5-1 | TRBD2 | many | TGCGCCAGCAGCTGGCTAGCGGGGGGAGGCACCGGGGAGCTGTTTTTT | CASSWLAGGGTGELFF
TRBJ1-2 | 12 | TRBV29-1 | TRBD1 | many | TGCAGCGTTGGGGGACAGATTTATGGCTACACCTTC | CSVGGQIYGYTF
TRBJ2-3 | 14 | TRBV7-9 | . | . | TGTGCCAGCAGCTTCCCGGGGGGCAGAAATACGCAGTATTTT | CASSFPGGRNTQYF
TRBJ1-1 | 14 | TRBV12-3/TRBV12-4 | . | many | TGTGCCAGCAGTTTAGAGCCAGGTGGTAGGGAAGCTTTCTTT | CASSLEPGGREAFF
TRBJ2-1 | 15 | TRBV5-1 | . | many | TGCGCCAGCAGCTTTAGCGCCCCCTCCTACAATGAGCAGTTCTTC | CASSFSAPSYNEQFF
TRBJ2-7 | 15 | TRBV28 | . | . | TGTGCCAGCAGCCCCGGGCACCTCTGCACCTACGAGCAGTACTTC | CASSPGHLCTYEQYF
TRBJ2-2 | 16 | TRBV6-2/TRBV6-3 | . | many | TGTGCCAGCAGTTCAACGCGGGCTACGTTCACCGGGGAGCTGTTTTTT | CASSSTRATFTGELFF
TRBJ2-3 | 18 | TRBV6-1 | TRBD2 | many | TGTGCCAGCAGTCGACTGAACTTAGCGGGGGGGCCCCCAGATACGCAGTATTTT | CASSRLNLAGGPPDTQYF
TRBJ2-7 | 14 | TRBV5-1 | . | many | TGCGCCAGCAGCCTACCGGGACAAACCTACGAGCAGTACTTC | CASSLPGQTYEQYF
TRBJ1-2 | 13 | TRBV12-3/TRBV12-4 | . | many | TGTGCCAGCAGTTTCCTAAACGAGATTGGCTACACCTTC | CASSFLNEIGYTF
TRBJ1-4 | 17 | TRBV28 | TRBD1 | many | TGTGCCAGCAGTTTATTTGCCTGGACAGGTTATTATGAAAAACTGTTTTTT | CASSLFAWTGYYEKLFF
TRBJ1-1 | 13 | TRBV7-2 | . | many | TGTGCCAGCAGTTTCGAGGATGACCCTGAAGCTTTCTTT | CASSFEDDPEAFF
TRBJ1-2 | 14 | TRBV12-3/TRBV12-4 | . | few | TGTGCCAGCAGTCCCCAGGGTGGGGACTATGGCTACACCTTC | CASSPQGGDYGYTF
TRBJ1-1 | 15 | TRBV5-1 | TRBD1 | many | TGCGCCAGCAGCTCCACCAGGGGGCAGGGGACTGAAGCTTTCTTT | CASSSTRGQGTEAFF
TRBJ2-6 | 23 | TRBV11-3 | . | few | TGTGCCAGCAGCTTTGTACAGACCTTATCTGGGGGATCCCCGCGCTCTGGGGCCAACGTCCTGACTTTC | CASSFVQTLSGGSPRSGANVLTF
TRBJ1-2 | 13 | TRBV28 | . | . | TGTGCCAGCAGTTTTCGCCTGAGCTATGGCTACACCTTC | CASSFRLSYGYTF
TRBJ2-7 | 16 | TRBV7-3 | TRBD1 | many | TGTGCCAGCAGTCAGACTACCGGGACAGGGACCTACGAGCAGTACTTC | CASSQTTGTGTYEQYF
TRBJ2-7 | 16 | TRBV7-9 | TRBD2 | many | TGTGCCAGCATCCCCCCCTTAGCGGGGGGTCTACGTGAGCAGTACTTC | CASIPPLAGGLREQYF
TRBJ1-3 | 13 | TRBV6-1 | . | few | TGTGCCAGCAGCCGCAACAGGTTTGACACCATATATTTT | CASSRNRFDTIYF
TRBJ1-1 | 14 | TRBV7-3 | TRBD1 | many | TGTGCCAGCAGTAGGACAGGGGCTTCTGGTGAAGCTTTCTTT | CASSRTGASGEAFF
TRBJ2-7 | 13 | TRBV4-3 | TRBD2 | many | TGCGCCAGCAGCCCACGGGGGGACTACGAGCAGTACTTC | CASSPRGDYEQYF
TRBJ1-1 | 13 | TRBV12-3/TRBV12-4 | . | many | TGTGCCAGCAGCGCTCAGGGGAACACTGAAGCTTTCTTT | CASSAQGNTEAFF
TRBJ1-3 | 13 | TRBV7-2 | . | . | TGTGCCAGCAGCGGGCCCTCTGGAAACACCATATATTTT | CASSGPSGNTIYF
TRBJ1-5 | 12 | TRBV2 | . | few | TGTGCCAGCAGCCTTTATGACGTGGCCCAGCATTTT | CASSLYDVAQHF
TRBJ2-5 | 17 | TRBV12-3/TRBV12-4 | . | many | TGTGCCAGCAGTTTAGCTTTCAACCCCGTGGTCCAAGAGACCCAGTACTTC | CASSLAFNPVVQETQYF
TRBJ2-3 | 16 | TRBV5-1 | . | many | TGCGCCAGCAGCTTGGGTAGCTCAGGAAACACAGATACGCAGTATTTT | CASSLGSSGNTDTQYF
TRBJ2-1 | 15 | TRBV4-3 | . | many | TGCGCCAGCAGCCAAAAGCGAGGGTCCTACAATGAGCAGTTCTTC | CASSQKRGSYNEQFF